Listed below are T cell receptor beta chains from one sample, sequenced in a study of blood T cell repertoires in COVID-19. Sequenced by immunoSEQ multiplex PCR; TCRdb stores in-frame clones only, minus some. Of about 190,000 clones in the sample, about 86% were seen once. The specimen sequenced was peripheral blood. The receptors stem from a woman under 40 with active or convalescent COVID-19. Each CDR3 is given with its conserved first and last residue. D genes are given only for firm matches. Rows may omit the clone size; those that give it use once, few, many or a size class.

V	D	size	J	CDR3	DNA
TRBV10-1	.	.	TRBJ1-1	CASSYDRLDTEAFF	TGCGCCAGCTCTTACGACAGGCTGGACACTGAAGCTTTCTTT
TRBV9	TRBD2	.	TRBJ2-1	CASSVEPGGLSGSSEQFF	TGTGCCAGCAGCGTAGAACCGGGGGGGCTGAGTGGGAGTTCTGAGCAGTTCTTC
TRBV19	.	few	TRBJ1-2	CASSIAGRDTNYGYTF	TGTGCCAGTAGTATAGCAGGCAGGGACACTAACTATGGCTACACCTTC
TRBV11-3	.	.	TRBJ1-1	CASSLGQGRTSNTEAFF	TGTGCCAGCAGCTTAGGGCAGGGTAGGACATCGAACACTGAAGCTTTCTTT
TRBV7-2	.	.	TRBJ1-2	CASSYGAGGQSKDGYTF	TGTGCCAGCAGCTATGGGGCCGGGGGGCAAAGTAAAGATGGCTACACCTTC
TRBV7-9	.	.	TRBJ2-1	CASSLSGDEQFF	TGTGCCAGCAGCTTGTCAGGCGATGAGCAGTTCTTC
TRBV19	TRBD1	.	TRBJ2-3	CASSISQGASTDTQYF	TGTGCCAGTAGTATCTCACAGGGGGCAAGCACAGATACGCAGTATTTT
TRBV9	.	.	TRBJ1-2	CASSVVSGSYGYTF	TGTGCCAGCAGCGTAGTTTCAGGGTCGTATGGCTACACCTTC
TRBV2	TRBD1	few	TRBJ1-1	CASSILTGRNTEAFF	TGTGCCAGCAGTATTCTGACAGGGCGGAACACTGAAGCTTTCTTT
TRBV10-1	.	once	TRBJ2-6	CASSDWSSGANVLTF	TGCGCCAGCAGTGACTGGAGCTCTGGGGCCAACGTCCTGACTTTC
TRBV27	.	few	TRBJ1-1	CASSLAGMNTEAFF	TGTGCCAGCAGTTTGGCAGGGATGAACACTGAAGCTTTCTTT
TRBV10-1	TRBD2	.	TRBJ2-7	CASQGPGLAGIEQYF	TGCGCCAGCCAGGGACCGGGACTAGCGGGTATCGAGCAGTACTTC
TRBV3-1/TRBV3-2	.	.	TRBJ2-3	CASSRSGVSTDTQYF	TGTGCCAGCAGCCGAAGCGGAGTGAGCACAGATACGCAGTATTTT
TRBV28	.	.	TRBJ1-2	CASSFHGGRQNGYTF	TGTGCCAGCAGTTTTCACGGGGGGCGTCAAAATGGCTACACCTTC
TRBV10-3	TRBD2	.	TRBJ2-7	CAISETSGNHEQYF	TGTGCCATCAGTGAAACTAGCGGGAATCACGAGCAGTACTTC
TRBV28	.	.	TRBJ1-2	CASSTTGSANYGYTF	TGTGCCAGCAGCACAACAGGGTCGGCCAACTATGGCTACACCTTC
TRBV18	TRBD1	.	TRBJ2-3	CASSPPRDRGPDTQYF	TGTGCCAGCTCACCACCCCGGGACAGGGGACCCGATACGCAGTATTTT
TRBV7-9	TRBD1	.	TRBJ1-6	CASSFTGTGENSPLHF	TGTGCCAGCAGCTTCACAGGGACAGGGGAAAATTCACCCCTCCACTTT
TRBV7-9	TRBD1	.	TRBJ1-1	CASSFERGPGTEAFF	TGTGCCAGCAGCTTCGAAAGGGGGCCGGGGACTGAAGCTTTCTTT
TRBV24-1	TRBD1	.	TRBJ2-1	CATSKSGQGNDEQFF	TGTGCCACCAGCAAATCGGGACAGGGGAACGATGAGCAGTTCTTC
TRBV5-4	.	.	TRBJ2-7	CASSSHYEQYF	TGTGCCAGCAGTTCCCACTACGAGCAGTACTTC
TRBV11-2	.	.	TRBJ1-2	CASSPGIGYTF	TGTGCCAGCAGCCCAGGGATTGGCTACACCTTC
TRBV11-2	TRBD1	.	TRBJ1-1	CASSLVDGQGYTEAFF	TGTGCCAGCAGCTTAGTGGATGGACAGGGTTACACTGAAGCTTTCTTT
TRBV7-9	.	few	TRBJ2-7	CASSLIGDKQYF	TGTGCCAGCAGCTTGATAGGGGATAAGCAGTACTTC
TRBV30	.	.	TRBJ1-1	CAWSPGWDTEAFF	TGTGCCTGGAGTCCAGGGTGGGACACTGAAGCTTTCTTT
TRBV5-5	TRBD1	.	TRBJ1-1	CASSLAGGSTEAFF	TGTGCCAGCAGCTTGGCAGGGGGCAGTACTGAAGCTTTCTTT
TRBV14	.	.	TRBJ2-1	CASSYVPGVNEQFF	TGTGCCAGCAGCTATGTCCCAGGGGTCAATGAGCAGTTCTTC
TRBV14	.	.	TRBJ1-1	CASSQIRQSTEAFF	TGTGCCAGCAGCCAAATACGTCAGTCCACTGAAGCTTTCTTT
TRBV20-1	TRBD1	.	TRBJ1-2	CSAHRGYGYTF	TGCAGTGCCCACAGGGGGTACGGCTACACCTTC
TRBV19	.	.	TRBJ2-7	CASSILGLGYEQYF	TGTGCCAGTAGTATCCTCGGACTTGGGTACGAGCAGTACTTC
TRBV4-2	TRBD2	.	TRBJ2-2	CASSPRSGGPGNTGELFF	TGTGCCAGCAGCCCAAGAAGCGGGGGGCCTGGGAACACCGGGGAGCTGTTTTTT
TRBV19	.	.	TRBJ2-7	CASSIRADSYEQYF	TGTGCCAGTAGTATCAGGGCAGACTCCTACGAGCAGTACTTC
TRBV3-1/TRBV3-2	TRBD2	.	TRBJ2-1	CASSQGIGLAENYNEQFF	TGTGCCAGCAGCCAAGGCATAGGACTAGCGGAAAACTACAATGAGCAGTTCTTC
TRBV23-1	.	.	TRBJ2-2	CASSQSAGSGGELFF	TGCGCCAGCAGTCAAAGTGCCGGGTCCGGAGGGGAGCTGTTTTTT
TRBV5-8	.	.	TRBJ1-5	CASSSSTILHYFPVPQHF	TGTGCCAGCAGCTCGTCGACTATTTTACATTACTTCCCCGTGCCCCAGCATTTT
TRBV10-1	TRBD2	.	TRBJ2-1	CASSDLAGGPGNNEQFF	TGCGCCAGCAGTGATCTAGCGGGAGGGCCGGGGAACAATGAGCAGTTCTTC
TRBV2	.	.	TRBJ2-7	CASRGTLGGQSYEQYF	TGTGCCAGCAGGGGAACCTTGGGAGGTCAGTCCTACGAGCAGTACTTC
TRBV5-1	TRBD1	many	TRBJ2-2	CASSLTGTGGTGELFF	TGCGCCAGCAGCTTAACCGGGACAGGGGGGACCGGGGAGCTGTTTTTT
TRBV4-1	.	.	TRBJ1-6	CASSQVPGSNSPLHF	TGCGCCAGCAGCCAAGTTCCCGGGAGTAATTCACCCCTCCACTTT
TRBV2	TRBD1	few	TRBJ1-1	CASSELADREGTEAFF	TGTGCCAGCAGTGAATTGGCGGACAGGGAAGGAACTGAAGCTTTCTTT
TRBV24-1	.	.	TRBJ2-2	CATSAPRGATGELFF	TGTGCCACCAGTGCCCCGCGCGGGGCCACCGGGGAGCTGTTTTTT
TRBV4-1	TRBD1	.	TRBJ2-7	CASSHPGGQTSYEQYF	TGCGCCAGCAGCCATCCTGGGGGACAGACCTCCTACGAGCAGTACTTC
TRBV27	.	few	TRBJ1-6	CASSSQSGSPLHF	TGTGCCAGCAGTTCCCAATCCGGTTCACCCCTCCACTTT
TRBV28	TRBD1	.	TRBJ1-1	CASKGTGGYNTEAFF	TGTGCCAGCAAGGGAACAGGGGGCTACAACACTGAAGCTTTCTTT